Shown below are 7 T cell receptor beta chains from a single sample sequenced in a study of liver allograft versus peripheral blood T cells. Study-level information: What was compared were the T cell receptor repertoires in transplanted livers and those in the peripheral blood of recipients.

TCRdb independently ran MiXCR on the reads; one entry per CDR3 protein. The data hold approximately 9,300 distinct CDR3 sequences, with 15% to 20% observed a single time. These receptors were obtained from a human patient who had a liver transplant. Some T cells here may be from the graft donor.

This chain links TRBV20-1 with TRBJ1-1; tentative D call: TRBD1 (6 bases). Germline values: CDR1 DFQATT, CDR2 SNEGSKA (reference sequence). The CDR3 has 12 amino acids. V lost 6 bases, J lost 3 bases, and 11 bases lay in between. The CDR3 here is CSAPGVYTEAFF. The CDR3 DNA reads TGCAGTGCGCCAGGGGTTTACACTGAAGCTTTCTTT.

By share, this clonotype counts as medium-sized. V is TRBV29-1 and J is TRBJ1-1; D gene unclear. CDR3 length: 12 amino acids. CDR1 is SQVTM and CDR2 is ANQGSEA in the germline V gene. V lost 4 bases and J 9 bases, leaving 15 bases between the germline ends. CDR3 in DNA: TGCAGCGTTGTCCCCGATGGAGGGAAAGCTTTCTTT. Residues: CSVVPDGGKAFF.

This clonotype was picked up a small number of times. This sequence joins TRBV7-9 and TRBJ2-7, with D unresolved. The CDR3 sequence is 12 residues long. Trimming shortened V by 5 bases and J by 6 bases, and 11 bases separated the two germline ends. Looked up from germline, CDR1 is SEHNR and CDR2 is FQNEAQ (reference sequence). CDR3 bases: TGTGCCAGCAGCCCCCTGGATCGCGAGCAGTACTTC. This encodes CASSPLDREQYF.

By proportion, this clonotype is medium-sized. V and J are TRBV18 and TRBJ1-2; D ambiguous. The germline V gene has CDR1 KGHSH and CDR2 LQKENI. The germline V and J ends were trimmed by 3 bases and 0 bases, with 8 bases remaining between them. The CDR3 has 14 residues. The CDR3: CASSPSGTNYGYTF. CDR3 coding DNA: TGTGCCAGCTCACCCTCCGGGACTAACTATGGCTACACCTTC.

This clonotype is classed as medium-sized. The chain has TRBV6-2 or TRBV6-3 and TRBJ1-6; 7 bases fit TRBD1. The CDR3 is 15 amino acids. The V gene end was trimmed by 7 bases and the J gene end by 11 bases; junction bases not matched to a gene: 14. Germline V lookup: CDR1 MNHEY, CDR2 SVGEGT. The CDR3 sequence is CASIFLQGTVPPLHF. For the CDR3, the DNA is TGTGCCAGCATATTTCTTCAGGGGACAGTCCCACCCCTCCACTTT.

Many counts were recorded for this clonotype. A junction end diverges from the germline sequence, so it may reflect a read error. The chain has TRBV19 and TRBJ1-1, with TRBD1 matching over 12 bases. This CDR3 region has 17 residues. Germline V gene lookup returns CDR1 LNHDA and CDR2 SQIVND (reference sequence). This CDR3 is CASSIGVTGTGGTEDFF. The CDR3 DNA sequence: TGTGCCAGTAGTATAGGTGTGACCGGGACAGGGGGCACTGAAGATTTCTTT.

This clonotype is labeled as medium-sized (0.01 to 0.1%). The chain joins TRBV6-2 or TRBV6-3 to TRBJ1-1; D might be TRBD1 (5 bases). The V end lost 7 bases, the J end lost 2 bases, and 14 bases lay between the germline ends. The length of the CDR3 is 14 residues. The germline V gene has CDR1 MNHEY and CDR2 SVGEGT. CDR3 in amino acids: CASTAWGPNTEAFF. CDR3 in DNA: TGTGCCAGCACCGCCTGGGGCCCAAACACTGAAGCTTTCTTT.